This T cell receptor (beta chain) emerged from a study of cytomegalovirus exposure and HLA in healthy donors. The trim removed 2 bases at V and 3 bases at J, leaving 4 bases unmatched. The germline gives CDR1 SGHNT, CDR2 YYREEE (reference sequence). CDR3 size: 15 residues. This PCR relied on a set of 60 Vbeta primers and 13 Jbeta primers. As handled by the study authors: The count from a later analysis was some 81 million unique TCR beta chains, approximately 9.9 million of them shared. Sequenced by immunoSEQ multiplex PCR; TCRdb stores in-frame clones only, minus some. V and J calls and clone size are those listed in that table; D and trimming were worked out from the DNA. The sample records roughly 120,000 clones, approximately 76% being singletons.

This sequence originates from a middle-aged man in good health and CMV-seropositive. The rearrangement joins TRBV5-4 to TRBJ2-1; 8 bases agree with TRBD2. The sequenced material came from PBMCs. The CDR3 coding sequence is TGTGCCAGCAGCTTTGAAGCGGGGGTCTACAATGAGCAGTTCTTC. Amino acids: CASSFEAGVYNEQFF.